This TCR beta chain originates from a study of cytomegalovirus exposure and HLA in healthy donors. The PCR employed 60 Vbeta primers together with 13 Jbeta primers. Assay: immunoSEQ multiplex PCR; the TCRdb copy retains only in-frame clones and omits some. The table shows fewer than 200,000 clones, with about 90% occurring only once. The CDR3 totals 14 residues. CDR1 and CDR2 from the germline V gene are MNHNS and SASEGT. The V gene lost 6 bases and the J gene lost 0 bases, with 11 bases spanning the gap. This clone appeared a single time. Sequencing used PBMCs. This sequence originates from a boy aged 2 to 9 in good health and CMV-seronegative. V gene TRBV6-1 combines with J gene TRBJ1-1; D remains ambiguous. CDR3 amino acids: CASRNRDMNTEAFF. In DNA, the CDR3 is TGTGCCAGCAGAAACCGGGATATGAACACTGAAGCTTTCTTT.